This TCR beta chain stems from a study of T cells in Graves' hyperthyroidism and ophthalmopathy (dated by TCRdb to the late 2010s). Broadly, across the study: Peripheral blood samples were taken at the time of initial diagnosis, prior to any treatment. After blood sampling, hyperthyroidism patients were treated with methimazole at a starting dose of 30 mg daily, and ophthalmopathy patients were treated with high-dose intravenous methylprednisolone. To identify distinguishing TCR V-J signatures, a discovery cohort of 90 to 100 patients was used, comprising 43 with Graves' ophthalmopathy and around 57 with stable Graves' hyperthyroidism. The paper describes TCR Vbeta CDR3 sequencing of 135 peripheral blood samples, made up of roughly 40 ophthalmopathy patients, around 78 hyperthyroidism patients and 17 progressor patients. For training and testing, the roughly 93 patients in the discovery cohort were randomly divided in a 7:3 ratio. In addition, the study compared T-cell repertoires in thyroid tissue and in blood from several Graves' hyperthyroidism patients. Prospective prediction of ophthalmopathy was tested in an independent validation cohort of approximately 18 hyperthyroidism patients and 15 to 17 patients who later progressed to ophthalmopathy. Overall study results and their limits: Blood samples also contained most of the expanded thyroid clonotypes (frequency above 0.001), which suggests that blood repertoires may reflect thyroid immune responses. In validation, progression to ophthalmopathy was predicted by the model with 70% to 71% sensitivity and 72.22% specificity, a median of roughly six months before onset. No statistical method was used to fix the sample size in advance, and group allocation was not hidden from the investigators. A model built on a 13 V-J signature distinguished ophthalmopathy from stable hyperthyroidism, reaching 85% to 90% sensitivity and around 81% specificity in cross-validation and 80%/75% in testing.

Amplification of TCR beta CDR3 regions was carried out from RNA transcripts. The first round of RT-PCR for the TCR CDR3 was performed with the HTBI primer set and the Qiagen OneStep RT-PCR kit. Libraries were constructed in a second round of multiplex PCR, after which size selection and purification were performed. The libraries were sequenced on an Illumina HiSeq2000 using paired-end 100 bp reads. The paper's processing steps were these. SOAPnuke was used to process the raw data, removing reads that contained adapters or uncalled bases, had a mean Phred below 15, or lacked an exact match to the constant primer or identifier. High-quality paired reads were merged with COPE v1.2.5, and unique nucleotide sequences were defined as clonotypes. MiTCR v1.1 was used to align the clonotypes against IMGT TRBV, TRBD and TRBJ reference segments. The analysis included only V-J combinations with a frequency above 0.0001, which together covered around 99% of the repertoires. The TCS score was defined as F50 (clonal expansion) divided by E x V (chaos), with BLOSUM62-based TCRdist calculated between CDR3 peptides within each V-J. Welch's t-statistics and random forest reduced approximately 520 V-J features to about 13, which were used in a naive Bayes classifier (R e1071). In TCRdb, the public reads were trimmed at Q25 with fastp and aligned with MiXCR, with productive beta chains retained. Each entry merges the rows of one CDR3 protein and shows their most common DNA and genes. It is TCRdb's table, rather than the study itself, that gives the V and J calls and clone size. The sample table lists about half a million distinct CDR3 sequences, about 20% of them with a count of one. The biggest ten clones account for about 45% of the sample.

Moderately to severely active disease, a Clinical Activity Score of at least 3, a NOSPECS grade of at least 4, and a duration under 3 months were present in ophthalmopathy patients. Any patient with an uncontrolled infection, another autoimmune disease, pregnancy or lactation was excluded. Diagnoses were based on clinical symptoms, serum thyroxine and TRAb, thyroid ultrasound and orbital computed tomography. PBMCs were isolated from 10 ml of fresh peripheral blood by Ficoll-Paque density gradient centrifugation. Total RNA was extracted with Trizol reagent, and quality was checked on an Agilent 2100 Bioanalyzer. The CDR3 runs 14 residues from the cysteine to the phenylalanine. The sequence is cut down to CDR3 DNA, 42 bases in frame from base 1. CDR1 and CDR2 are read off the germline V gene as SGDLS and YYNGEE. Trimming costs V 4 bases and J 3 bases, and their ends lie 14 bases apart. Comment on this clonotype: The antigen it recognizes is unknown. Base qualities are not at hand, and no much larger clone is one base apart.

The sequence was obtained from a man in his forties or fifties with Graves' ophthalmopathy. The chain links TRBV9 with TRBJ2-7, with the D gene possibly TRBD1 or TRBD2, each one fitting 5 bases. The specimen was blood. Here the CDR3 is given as CASSQTGTIYEQYF. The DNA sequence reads TGTGCCAGCAGCCAGACCGGGACGATCTACGAGCAGTACTTC.